These T cell receptor beta chains were read from a single sample in a study of cytomegalovirus exposure and HLA in healthy donors. The method was immunoSEQ multiplex PCR; TCRdb's version includes in-frame clones alone and lacks a portion of them. The table lists 95,000 to 110,000 clones, about three quarters of them singletons. Sequences were obtained from PBMCs. The receptors come from a woman in her late teens or twenties in good health and CMV-seropositive. CDR3s include the opening cysteine and the closing phenylalanine or tryptophan. A D gene is named only where the DNA matches it firmly. Some rows mark clone size as missing; the rest say once, few, many or name a class of expanded clone.

TRBJ2-4 | TRBD2 | TRBV4-2 | - | CASSQDHLLARDIQYF | TGTGCCAGCAGCCAAGATCACTTACTAGCGAGAGACATTCAGTACTTC
TRBJ1-1 | TRBD1 | TRBV2 | - | CASRSKGAGTEAFF | TGTGCCAGCAGGTCTAAGGGGGCTGGCACTGAAGCTTTCTTT
TRBJ2-6 | TRBD1 | TRBV2 | - | CASMRDRAFDSVVLTF | TGTGCCAGCATGAGGGACAGGGCCTTTGACTCTGTCGTCCTGACTTTC
TRBJ2-1 | - | TRBV21-1 | - | CASSKDPGRGEQFF | TGTGCCAGCAGCAAAGATCCGGGGCGGGGAGAGCAGTTCTTC
TRBJ2-7 | - | TRBV28 | few | CASSLWEEQYF | TGTGCCAGCAGTTTATGGGAGGAGCAGTACTTC
TRBJ2-3 | - | TRBV28 | few | CATLWFDTQYF | TGTGCCACCCTATGGTTCGATACGCAGTATTTT
TRBJ2-7 | TRBD1 | TRBV6-1 | - | CASSGTGGEQYF | TGTGCCAGCTCTGGGACAGGGGGCGAGCAGTACTTC
TRBJ2-4 | TRBD1 | TRBV6-5 | few | CASSLGQDLAKNIQYF | TGTGCCAGCAGTTTAGGACAGGATCTAGCCAAAAACATTCAGTACTTC
TRBJ2-7 | - | TRBV27 | - | CASRRDYEQYF | TGTGCCAGCAGGCGGGACTACGAGCAGTACTTC
TRBJ2-1 | TRBD2 | TRBV29-1 | - | CSVGGTSSIFYNEQFF | TGCAGCGTAGGGGGGACTAGCTCAATTTTTTACAATGAGCAGTTCTTC
TRBJ2-2 | TRBD1 | TRBV27 | - | CASSVSNRGSRTGELFF | TGTGCCAGCAGTGTATCGAACAGGGGCAGCCGAACCGGGGAGCTGTTTTTT
TRBJ2-7 | - | TRBV2 | - | CASSAGAPYEQYF | TGTGCCAGCAGTGCCGGAGCTCCCTACGAGCAGTACTTC
TRBJ2-3 | TRBD2 | TRBV28 | - | CASSFVVAGGDTQYF | TGTGCCAGCAGTTTCGTTGTAGCGGGAGGTGATACGCAGTATTTT
TRBJ1-1 | TRBD1 | TRBV5-1 | - | CASSPGDRGNTEAFF | TGCGCCAGCAGCCCGGGGGACAGGGGGAACACTGAAGCTTTCTTT
TRBJ2-1 | TRBD2 | TRBV5-1 | few | CASSLIAGVVDYNEQFF | TGCGCCAGCAGCCTGATTGCGGGAGTTGTAGACTACAATGAGCAGTTCTTC
TRBJ2-1 | - | TRBV18 | - | CASSPASSNEQFF | TGTGCCAGCTCACCAGCCTCTAGCAATGAGCAGTTCTTC
TRBJ2-7 | TRBD1 | TRBV7-6 | - | CASSPLSGQGVYEQYF | TGTGCCAGCAGCCCACTCTCCGGACAGGGTGTCTACGAGCAGTACTTC
TRBJ1-2 | - | TRBV29-1 | few | CSVARGPHGYTF | TGCAGCGTTGCCAGAGGGCCCCATGGCTACACCTTC
TRBJ2-7 | - | TRBV13 | - | CASSAHGGSSYEQYF | TGTGCCAGCAGCGCCCACGGCGGTAGCTCCTACGAGCAGTACTTC
TRBJ2-1 | TRBD2 | TRBV4-1 | - | CASSQDSASGQFF | TGCGCCAGCAGCCAAGATTCAGCTAGCGGGCAGTTCTTC
TRBJ1-1 | TRBD1 | TRBV5-1 | - | CASSLGDGQGNTEAFF | TGCGCCAGCAGCTTGGGAGATGGACAGGGGAACACTGAAGCTTTCTTT
TRBJ1-2 | - | TRBV28 | - | CASSTPQGNYGYTF | TGTGCCAGCAGTACGCCACAGGGAAACTATGGCTACACCTTC
TRBJ2-5 | TRBD2 | TRBV30 | - | CAWSVRRTSGRAVPETQYF | TGTGCCTGGAGTGTACGGCGAACTAGCGGGAGGGCCGTACCAGAGACCCAGTACTTC
TRBJ2-5 | - | TRBV5-1 | - | CASSSGLGETQYF | TGCGCCAGCAGCAGCGGGCTGGGAGAGACCCAGTACTTC
TRBJ2-5 | TRBD2 | TRBV10-1 | - | CASSVGAAGVEETQYF | TGCGCCAGCTCCGTCGGGGCCGCGGGGGTTGAAGAGACCCAGTACTTC
TRBJ1-1 | - | TRBV20-1 | - | CSAREAGEAFF | TGCAGTGCTAGAGAGGCAGGTGAAGCTTTCTTT
TRBJ2-7 | - | TRBV13 | - | CASSLGGTSSYEQYF | TGTGCCAGCAGCTTAGGCGGGACAAGCTCCTACGAGCAGTACTTC
TRBJ2-1 | TRBD2 | TRBV7-2 | - | CASSSSGRVNEQFF | TGTGCCAGCAGCTCCAGCGGGAGGGTCAATGAGCAGTTCTTC
TRBJ1-2 | TRBD1 | TRBV5-4 | - | CASSGDRVGYGYTF | TGTGCCAGCAGCGGGGACAGGGTCGGCTATGGCTACACCTTC
TRBJ1-1 | - | TRBV27 | - | CASSLYSVGSTEAFF | TGTGCCAGCAGTTTATATTCGGTAGGGAGCACTGAAGCTTTCTTT
TRBJ2-3 | TRBD1 | TRBV10-3 | - | CAINDRGNSDTQYF | TGTGCCATCAATGACAGGGGGAACTCAGATACGCAGTATTTT
TRBJ2-3 | TRBD2 | TRBV9 | - | CASSEFGTSVPTDTQYF | TGTGCCAGCAGCGAATTCGGGACTAGCGTCCCCACAGATACGCAGTATTTT
TRBJ2-7 | - | TRBV5-5 | - | CASSAYYEQYF | TGTGCCAGCAGCGCCTACTACGAGCAGTACTTC
TRBJ2-7 | TRBD1 | TRBV6-6 | - | CASTTGQGHEQYF | TGTGCCAGCACAACCGGACAGGGCCACGAGCAGTACTTC
TRBJ2-2 | - | TRBV30 | - | CAWTEAGGTGELFF | TGTGCCTGGACTGAGGCCGGCGGGACCGGGGAGCTGTTTTTT
TRBJ2-1 | TRBD2 | TRBV10-3 | few | CAISEGDSGRANEQFF | TGTGCCATCAGTGAGGGGGATAGCGGGAGGGCCAATGAGCAGTTCTTC
TRBJ2-3 | TRBD1 | TRBV2 | few | CASRGQASTDTQYF | TGTGCCAGCAGAGGACAGGCGAGCACAGATACGCAGTATTTT
TRBJ2-6 | - | TRBV9 | - | CASSVARGSGANVLTF | TGTGCCAGCAGCGTAGCCCGGGGCTCTGGGGCCAACGTCCTGACTTTC
TRBJ2-3 | - | TRBV6-1 | - | CATNPGTDTQYF | TGTGCCACCAATCCCGGGACAGATACGCAGTATTTT
TRBJ1-1 | - | TRBV28 | - | CAGCRRGSGTEAFF | TGTGCCGGGTGTCGAAGGGGAAGTGGAACTGAAGCTTTCTTT
TRBJ2-1 | TRBD2 | TRBV9 | - | CASSGVGGLAGAPPVF | TGTGCCAGCAGCGGAGTAGGGGGACTAGCGGGAGCTCCCCCGGTCTTC
TRBJ2-1 | TRBD2 | TRBV4-1 | - | CASSQDPLAGLYNEQFF | TGCGCCAGCAGCCAAGATCCTCTAGCGGGGCTTTACAATGAGCAGTTCTTC
TRBJ1-1 | - | TRBV7-3 | - | CASSSTLDTEAFF | TGTGCCAGCAGCTCGACCCTAGACACTGAAGCTTTCTTT
TRBJ2-2 | - | TRBV30 | - | CAWPHWRGNTGELFF | TGTGCCTGGCCCCACTGGAGGGGGAACACCGGGGAGCTGTTTTTT
TRBJ1-1 | - | TRBV5-8 | few | CASSRDWGSEAFF | TGTGCCAGCAGCCGGGACTGGGGTAGCGAAGCTTTCTTT
TRBJ2-7 | - | TRBV28 | once | CASSSTGTPVRYEQYF | TGTGCCAGCAGTTCTACCGGGACACCGGTCCGTTACGAGCAGTACTTC